The present T cell receptor beta chain was sequenced within a study of T-cell memory formation after mild COVID-19. Study information: TCR clusters were largely donor specific. Notes on the study in general: The main location of contracting CD4+ clones was CM and EM, and that of contracting CD8+ clones was EMRA. Detection of some responders pre-infection suggested pre-existing cross-reactive memory T cells participated.

This clonotype was picked up a small number of times. The antigen is undetermined. This CDR3 region has 15 residues. Germline V CDR1 and CDR2: SGHVS, FNYEAQ. V lost 3 bases, J lost 1 base, and 9 bases lay in between. Constant-segment primers served in 5'RACE that generated TCR alpha and TCR beta cDNA libraries bearing sample barcodes and UMIs. TCRdb ran MiXCR on the 5' RACE reads and lists one entry per CDR3 protein. Of over 60,000 distinct CDR3 sequences listed, 16% are singletons. The sequenced sample consisted of PBMCs or a T cell subset sorted from them (not recorded which). This receptor was identified in an adult woman who had mild COVID-19 (a few samples of this study predate the infection). Cell type and time point are not known. The V call is TRBV7-6, the J call TRBJ2-2; tentatively, D is TRBD1 (5 bases). The CDR3 sequence: CASSLGQLNTGELFF. DNA for the CDR3: TGTGCCAGCAGCTTGGGGCAGCTGAACACCGGGGAGCTGTTTTTT. The full variable domain, completed using reference TRBV7-6 and TRBJ2-2, is GAGVSQSPRYKVTKRGQDVALRCDPISGHVSLYWYRQALGQGPEFLTYFNYEAQQDKSGLPNDRFSAERPEGSISTLTIQRTEQRDSAMYRCASSLGQLNTGELFFGEGSRLTVL.